This T cell receptor (beta chain) is from a study of OX40 agonist ivuxolimab in advanced cancers. The repertoire was sequenced with immunoSEQ multiplex PCR; TCRdb's copy has only in-frame clones and lacks some. The sample gives about 16,000 clones, roughly 90% of which show up once; roughly 21% is in the top ten. Source: CD4+ or CD8+ T cells sorted from blood, taken in a trial of the OX40 agonist ivuxolimab. The sequence was obtained from an adult with an advanced solid tumor such as melanoma, head and neck, liver or kidney cancer.

This chain's CDR3 is CASSGQGLETQYF. CDR3 sequence (DNA): TGTGCCAGCAGTGGACAGGGCTTAGAGACCCAGTACTTC. This chain links TRBV2 with TRBJ2-5; 7 nucleotides align to TRBD1. CDR1 and CDR2 from the germline V gene are SNHLY and FYNNEI. V trimming: 4 bases; J trimming: 4 bases; junction bases outside the gene matches: 3. This CDR3 spans 13 amino acids.